One sample yielded the 27 T cell receptor beta chains listed below, sequenced in a study of regulatory T cells in long-lasting Graves disease. TCR beta libraries were built with iRepertoire HTBI primers and Arm-PCR of CDR3 regions. TCRdb re-called the multiplex PCR reads with MiXCR, one entry per CDR3 protein. This repertoire shows approximately 400,000 distinct CDR3 sequences, roughly a quarter found once; its top ten account for roughly 28%. The time point: persistent/refractory GD, antithyroid drugs over 5 years with positive TRAb. Extracted PBMC RNA gave rise to the TCR library. Material: peripheral blood mononuclear cells (PBMCs), obtained when the disease was refractory, from a patient treated with antithyroid drugs. The receptor set was obtained from a female donor with Graves disease.

This sequence joins TRBV6-2 or TRBV6-3 and TRBJ1-5, with a possible D match to TRBD1 (5 bases). The CDR3 has 15 residues. CDR1 is MNHEY and CDR2 is SVGEGT in the germline V gene. With 5 bases removed from V and 3 bases from J, the gap between germline ends came to 14 bases. The CDR3: CASSEVGTFNQPQHF. The CDR3 coding sequence is TGTGCCAGCAGTGAAGTTGGGACCTTCAATCAGCCCCAGCATTTT.

The rearrangement uses TRBV29-1 and TRBJ1-3; D is uncertain. Germline assignment: CDR1 SQVTM and CDR2 ANQGSEA. This CDR3 has 12 residues. Trimming pared 4 bases from V and 2 bases from J, leaving 6 bases between. The CDR3 region is CSVGETGNTIYF. The CDR3 DNA reads TGCAGCGTTGGGGAAACTGGAAACACCATATATTTT.

This clonotype was found many times. The chain uses TRBV7-2 and TRBJ2-5; D might be TRBD1 (5 bases). CDR1 SGHTA and CDR2 FQGNSA come from the germline V gene. Trimming removed 1 base from V and 1 base from J, with 13 bases in between. CDR3 length equals 16 residues. The CDR3 is CASSLVSTATQETQYF. CDR3 DNA: TGTGCCAGCAGCTTAGTGTCGACAGCTACCCAAGAGACCCAGTACTTC.

This clonotype has a handful of counts. The chain employs TRBV7-2 and TRBJ2-5, with 10 bases fitting TRBD1. CDR3 length equals 16 residues. Germline CDR1 reads SGHTA; CDR2 reads FQGNSA. J was trimmed by 1 base and V by 5 bases; bases with no gene match: 7. The CDR3 spells CASSIGQGGGQETQYF. The CDR3 DNA sequence: TGTGCCAGCAGCATAGGACAGGGGGGGGGCCAAGAGACCCAGTACTTC.

The genes are TRBV6-2 or TRBV6-3 and TRBJ2-5; maybe TRBD2 (5 bases). The ends were cut back, 7 bases at V and 4 bases at J, with 16 bases in the middle. This CDR3 has 14 residues. From germline, CDR1 is MNHEY and CDR2 SVGEGT. CDR3 sequence: CASKRTLNSETQYF. The CDR3 coding sequence is TGTGCCAGCAAAAGGACTCTAAACTCAGAGACCCAGTACTTC.

The table lists this clonotype with many counts. The chain carries TRBV7-2 and TRBJ2-7; D is possibly TRBD1 or TRBD2 (5 bases each). The CDR3 extends over 13 amino acids. V lost 4 bases and J lost 6, with 13 bases in between. Germline CDR1 SGHTA, CDR2 FQGNSA. The DNA of the CDR3 is TGTGCCAGCAGCTCCGGGGTGGGGGTCGAGCAGTACTTC. Translating it yields CASSSGVGVEQYF.

V usage is TRBV12-3 or TRBV12-4 and J usage is TRBJ1-4, with D tentatively TRBD1 (6 bases). Trimming cost V 6 bases and J 8 bases, with 16 bases left between them. The CDR3 is made up of 14 amino acids. In DNA, the CDR3 is TGTGCCAGCAGGGGGGGGGCGGCAGAAGAAAAACTGTTTTTT. Protein sequence: CASRGGAAEEKLFF.

This clonotype was found many times. This sequence joins TRBV15 and TRBJ2-5, with 7 bases identical to TRBD1. The CDR3 covers 14 residues. J gave up 5 bases and V 1 base, and 4 bases lay outside the gene matches. Germline lookup yields CDR1 LNHNV and CDR2 YYDKDF (reference sequence). As DNA, the CDR3 is TGTGCCACCAGCAGAGTGAGGGGGCTGGAGACCCAGTACTTC. It yields the protein CATSRVRGLETQYF.

This clonotype was recorded many times. This sequence joins TRBV29-1 and TRBJ1-1, with a weak D call TRBD1 (5 bases). Trimming left V 0 bases short and J 4 bases short, with 12 bases between. Per the germline V gene, CDR1 is SQVTM and CDR2 is ANQGSEA. The CDR3 is made up of 14 amino acids. The CDR3 DNA reads TGCAGCGTTGAAGAGGCAGGGTGGAGCACTGAAGCTTTCTTT. Translating gives CSVEEAGWSTEAFF.

This clonotype appeared a few times. The rearrangement uses TRBV29-1 and TRBJ2-4; TRBD2 matches 14 bases. Germline-derived CDR1 and CDR2 are SQVTM and ANQGSEA. The V gene end was trimmed by 7 bases and the J gene end by 8 bases; junction bases not matched to a gene: 7. The CDR3 extends over 14 amino acids. CDR3 DNA sequence: TGCAGCGGCGGGACTAGCGGGAGATTGGACATTCAGTACTTC. Amino acids: CSGGTSGRLDIQYF.

This clonotype was observed a handful of times. The chain is built from TRBV12-3 or TRBV12-4 and TRBJ1-4; 12 bases agree with TRBD1. There are 16 residues in the CDR3. The V and J ends lost 0 bases and 7 bases, in that order; junction bases with no gene match: 3. CDR3 coding DNA: TGTGCCAGCAGTTTAGCGCTGGGACAGGGGGCTGAAAAACTGTTTTTT. This codes for CASSLALGQGAEKLFF.

This chain joins TRBV19 and TRBJ1-3; no firm D call. Germline CDR1 and CDR2: LNHDA and SQIVND (reference sequence). The CDR3 contains 11 residues. Trimming cost V 7 bases and J 8 bases, with 9 bases left between them. CDR3 nucleotides: TGTGCCAGTAAGGAACCCGACACCATATATTTT. It specifies CASKEPDTIYF.

A word on this clonotype: Being one base from a much bigger clone, this may be a read error. This chain links TRBV7-9 with TRBJ1-3; D is perhaps TRBD1 (5 bases). The CDR3 length is 15 residues. Germline CDR1 reads SEHNR; CDR2 reads FQNEAQ (reference sequence). V shed 8 bases and J shed 0 bases, with 14 bases lying between them. The CDR3 sequence is CASGGAGTSGNTIYF. In nucleotides, the CDR3 is TGTGCCAGCGGGGGTGCGGGAACCTCTGGAAACACCATATATTTT.

The rearrangement joins TRBV7-2 to TRBJ2-1, with 10 bases lining up with TRBD2. Germline trimming cut 0 bases from V and 5 bases from J; bases unmatched to any gene: 4. CDR3 length equals 16 residues. The germline CDR1 and CDR2 sequences are SGHTA and FQGNSA. CDR3 protein: CASSLAGTSAHNEQFF. In DNA, the CDR3 is TGTGCCAGCAGCTTAGCGGGGACTAGCGCACACAATGAGCAGTTCTTC. Complete variable domain (other parts from reference TRBV7-2 and TRBJ2-1): GAGVSQSPSNKVTEKGKDVELRCDPISGHTALYWYRQSLGQGLEFLIYFQGNSAPDKSGLPSDRFSAERTGGSVSTLTIQRTQQEDSAVYLCASSLAGTSAHNEQFFGPGTRLTVL.

This clonotype was counted ten times or more. This chain uses TRBV28 with TRBJ1-1; D gene uncertain. The CDR3 runs 11 residues. The germline V gene has CDR1 MDHEN and CDR2 SYDVKM. V was pared by 5 bases and J by 6 bases, with 7 bases between. The CDR3 is CASSPEAEAFF. CDR3 coding DNA: TGTGCCAGCAGTCCAGAGGCTGAAGCTTTCTTT. Full variable domain (missing parts from reference TRBV28 and TRBJ1-1): DVKVTQSSRYLVKRTGEKVFLECVQDMDHENMFWYRQDPGLGLRLIYFSYDVKMKEKGDIPEGYSVSREKKERFSLILESASTNQTSMYLCASSPEAEAFFGQGTRLTVV.

This clonotype was seen a few times. V and J are TRBV28 and TRBJ2-7; 11 bases fit TRBD2. V shed 5 bases, J shed 4 bases, and the junction held 7 bases outside the gene matches. This CDR3 region has 15 residues. Looked up from germline, CDR1 is MDHEN and CDR2 is SYDVKM. The CDR3 bases are TGTGCCAGCAGTCGACTAGCGGGACTTAATTACGAGCAGTACTTC. It encodes CASSRLAGLNYEQYF.

In its sample, this clonotype was seen many times. The rearrangement links TRBV5-1 to TRBJ1-2; TRBD1 is a possible D gene (6 bases). Germline CDR1 is SGHRS and CDR2 is YFSETQ. CDR3 length: 13 amino acids. The V end lost 4 bases, the J end lost 8 bases, and 15 bases lay between the germline ends. The CDR3 here is CASSPLDRAGYTF. In DNA form, the CDR3 reads TGCGCCAGCAGCCCTCTGGACAGAGCGGGCTACACCTTC. Drawing the rest from reference TRBV5-1 and TRBJ1-2, the complete variable domain is KAGVTQTPRYLIKTRGQQVTLSCSPISGHRSVSWYQQTPGQGLQFLFEYFSETQRNKGNFPGRFSGRQFSNSRSEMNVSTLELGDSALYLCASSPLDRAGYTFGSGTRLTVV.

This clonotype was found a few times. The chain recombines TRBV7-2 with TRBJ1-1, with 9 nucleotides matching TRBD1. The CDR3 runs 14 residues. Germline V lookup: CDR1 SGHTA, CDR2 FQGNSA. V was pared by 5 bases and J by 6 bases, with 7 bases of the junction left unmatched. CDR3 protein: CASSRQGGTAEAFF. For the CDR3, the DNA is TGTGCCAGCAGCCGACAGGGGGGGACGGCTGAAGCTTTCTTT.

CDR3 loop: CASSAGTALPTDTQYF. CDR3 nucleotide sequence: TGTGCCAGCAGCGCAGGGACAGCCCTACCCACAGATACGCAGTATTTT. This chain joins TRBV7-8 and TRBJ2-3; TRBD1 aligns across 7 bases. The CDR3 extends over 16 amino acids. V trimming: 5 bases; J trimming: 2 bases; junction bases outside the gene matches: 10. CDR1 and CDR2 from the germline V gene are SGHVS and FQNEAQ.

This clonotype has more than one count but fewer than ten. For the CDR3, the DNA is TGCAGCGGAAAGCAGGGGGTCGGGGAGCTGTTTTTT. As protein: CSGKQGVGELFF. The chain is built from TRBV29-1 and TRBJ2-2; 7 nucleotides match TRBD1. The junction had 6 bases not matched to a gene; V was cut back by 7 bases and J by 7 bases. The CDR3 is 12 residues long. The germline V gene encodes CDR1 SQVTM and CDR2 ANQGSEA.

The chain recombines TRBV7-9 with TRBJ2-7; the D is unclear. The ends were cut back, 3 bases at V and 6 bases at J, with 9 bases in the middle. The CDR3 spans 12 residues. Germline V gene sequence: CDR1 SEHNR, CDR2 FQNEAQ (reference sequence). DNA of the CDR3: TGTGCCAGCAGCTTCCGCCCAGCCGAGCAGTACTTC. Its protein product is CASSFRPAEQYF.

This clonotype occurred many times. The chain joins TRBV2 to TRBJ1-2, with D uncertain. The V end was cut by 6 bases, the J end by 5 bases, with 16 bases between. This CDR3 is built from 14 residues. Per germline, CDR1 SNHLY and CDR2 FYNNEI. CDR3 nucleotide sequence: TGTGCCAGCAGGAACTTTGGAGGGCGATATGGCTACACCTTC. It codes for CASRNFGGRYGYTF.

CDR3 bases: TGTGCCAGCAGCTTAATGGCACCCGGGCTAGCGGGAGGCAATGAGCAGTTCTTC. Amino acids: CASSLMAPGLAGGNEQFF. This chain uses TRBV7-3 with TRBJ2-1; 11 nucleotides agree with TRBD2. Germline CDR1 SGHTA, CDR2 FQGTGA. CDR3 length: 18 residues. V dropped 1 base and J dropped 6; count of bases not matched to a gene: 11.

The chain recombines TRBV14 with TRBJ2-5, with a possible D match to TRBD2 (5 bases). The ends were cut back, 5 bases at V and 2 bases at J, with 18 bases in the middle. Germline values: CDR1 SGHDN, CDR2 FVKESK. This CDR3 comprises 16 residues. The CDR3 bases are TGTGCCAGCAGCACAGCGATAGAGGGTATTCAAGAGACCCAGTACTTC. Translated: CASSTAIEGIQETQYF.

Many counts were recorded for this clonotype. J is TRBJ2-7 and V is TRBV6-5; D is possibly TRBD2 (6 bases). Germline V CDR1 and CDR2: MNHEY, SVGAGI. V was clipped by 4 bases and J by 2 bases, with 15 bases between them. The CDR3 consists of 15 residues. CDR3 nucleotides: TGTGCCAGCAGTTCCGCGCGGGGCGGCCCCTACGAGCAGTACTTC. This gives the protein CASSSARGGPYEQYF.

This chain uses TRBV9 with TRBJ2-2, with 10 bases identical to TRBD2. Germline V gene sequence: CDR1 SGDLS, CDR2 YYNGEE. The CDR3 has 16 residues. Losses at the gene ends were 0 bases for V and 11 bases for J; bases not matched to a gene: 10. CDR3 coding DNA: TGTGCCAGCAGCGTAGGTCCTAGCGGGAGCATAGGAGAGCTGTTTTTT. Translating gives CASSVGPSGSIGELFF.

This clonotype was detected only a few times. The gene calls are TRBV29-1 and TRBJ1-2; the D gene is possibly TRBD1 (5 bases). Trimming took 4 bases from V and 0 from J, leaving 15 bases between them. Germline values: CDR1 SQVTM, CDR2 ANQGSEA. This CDR3 region has 15 residues. The CDR3 sequence: CSVGGGDGANYGYTF. The CDR3 DNA follows: TGCAGCGTTGGGGGGGGGGACGGAGCTAACTATGGCTACACCTTC.